The clone carrying this T cell receptor beta chain was observed at least ten times. Its antigen is not known. This specimen comes from a study of blood T cells in healthy people across ages. The study isolated at least 6.5 million PBMCs from each sample. For the second PCR, which ran for about 6 to 12 cycles, a sample-barcoded 5' primer and a J-beta primer mix were used. Each of the samples gave a minimum of 2.5 million paired-end reads that contained CDR3. Each CDR3 protein gets one entry after TCRdb re-called the 5' RACE reads with MiXCR. The data contain 600,000 to 800,000 distinct CDR3 sequences, under 65% of them seen just once; the ten biggest clones take up roughly 14%. Overall study findings and caveats: As age increased, TCR beta diversity per million T cells fell in a roughly linear fashion.

The CDR3 spans 15 residues. V was pared by 0 bases and J by 7 bases, with 9 bases of the junction left unmatched. The V gene's germline CDR1 is SGDLS and CDR2 YYNGEE. The chain links TRBV9 to TRBJ2-7; 8 nucleotides agree with TRBD1. The sequence was collected from a woman at least 80 years old in good health. Sequences were obtained from blood. The CDR3 DNA follows: TGTGCCAGCAGCGTAGCTACAGGGGGTCCGAGGGAGCAGTACTTC. Its protein product is CASSVATGGPREQYF.